The T cell receptor (beta chain) described here comes from a study of graft-versus-host responses after intestinal transplantation. V shed 6 bases and J shed 3 bases, with 11 bases lying between them. The germline CDR1 and CDR2 sequences are SNHLY and FYNNEI. The CDR3 loop spans 13 amino acids. Profiled with immunoSEQ multiplex PCR; TCRdb holds only in-frame clones, not every one. The sample yields approximately 130,000 clones, roughly nine tenths seen once. With respect to this clone: The antigen is undetermined.

The sequences come from unstimulated CD4+ T cells sorted from spleen or lymph node cells, collected before intestinal transplant. The chain employs TRBV2 and TRBJ1-1, with D maybe TRBD1 (5 bases). The clonotype originates from a human donor who received an intestinal transplant. The CDR3 spells CASRRDGYTEAFF. The CDR3 DNA sequence: TGTGCCAGCAGGCGGGACGGATACACTGAAGCTTTCTTT.